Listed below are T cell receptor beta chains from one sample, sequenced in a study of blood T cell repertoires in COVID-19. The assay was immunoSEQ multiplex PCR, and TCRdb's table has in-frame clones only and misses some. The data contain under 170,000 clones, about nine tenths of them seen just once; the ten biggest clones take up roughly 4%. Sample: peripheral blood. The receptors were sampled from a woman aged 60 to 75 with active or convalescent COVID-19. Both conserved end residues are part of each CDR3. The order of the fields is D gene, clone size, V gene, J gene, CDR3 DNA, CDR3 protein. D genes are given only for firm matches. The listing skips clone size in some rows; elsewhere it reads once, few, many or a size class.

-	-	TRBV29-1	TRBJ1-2	TGCAGCGTTGACCGGGATGGAGGCTACACCTTC	CSVDRDGGYTF
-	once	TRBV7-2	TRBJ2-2	TGTGCCAGCAGCTTATTCGGGGACACCGGGGAGCTGTTTTTT	CASSLFGDTGELFF
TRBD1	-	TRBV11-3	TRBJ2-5	TGTGCCAGCAGCCCCACAGGGGATCATCAAGAGACCCAGTACTTC	CASSPTGDHQETQYF
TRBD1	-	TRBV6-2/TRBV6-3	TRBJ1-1	TGTGCCAGCAGTTACTCGATTGGACAGGGGGTGGGCACTGAAGCTTTCTTT	CASSYSIGQGVGTEAFF
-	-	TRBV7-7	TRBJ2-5	TGTGCTAGCAGCTTGGGGGCGGCGGATCAAGAGACCCAGTACTTC	CASSLGAADQETQYF
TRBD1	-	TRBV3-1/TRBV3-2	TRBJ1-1	TGTGCCAGCAGCCAACCGGGACAGATGAACACTGAAGCTTTCTTT	CASSQPGQMNTEAFF
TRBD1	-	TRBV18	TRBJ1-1	TGTGCCAGCTCACCACAGGGGGCGTGGACTGAAGCTTTCTTT	CASSPQGAWTEAFF
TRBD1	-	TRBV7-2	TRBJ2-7	TGTGCCAGCAGCTTAGGGGGGACAGGGCGCTACGAGCAGTACTTC	CASSLGGTGRYEQYF
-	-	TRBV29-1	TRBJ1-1	TGCAGCGTTGAAGTTGGGCGAGGGACTGAAGCTTTCTTT	CSVEVGRGTEAFF
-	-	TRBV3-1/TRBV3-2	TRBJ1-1	TGTGCCAGCAGCCAAGAAGGGGCAGCACGGGAAGCTTTCTTT	CASSQEGAAREAFF
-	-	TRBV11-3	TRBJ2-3	TGTGCCAGCAGCCCAAACACAGATACGCAGTATTTT	CASSPNTDTQYF
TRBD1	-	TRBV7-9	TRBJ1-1	TGTGCCAGCAGATTAGGGACAGGGGGCACTGAAGCTTTCTTT	CASRLGTGGTEAFF
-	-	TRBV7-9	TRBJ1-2	TGTGCCAGCAGCTTAGCCTCAGGGGAGGGGGATGGCTACACCTTC	CASSLASGEGDGYTF
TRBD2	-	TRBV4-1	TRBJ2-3	TGCGCCAGCAGCCAAGAAGCGGGGGTCTTCACAGATACGCAGTATTTT	CASSQEAGVFTDTQYF
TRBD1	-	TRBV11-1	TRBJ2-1	TGTGCCAGCAGCTACGGGACAGGGAGTTACAATGAGCAGTTCTTC	CASSYGTGSYNEQFF
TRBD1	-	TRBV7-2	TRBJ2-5	TGTGCCAGCAGCTTAGGGGGACAGGGAGTGTGGGAGACCCAGTACTTC	CASSLGGQGVWETQYF
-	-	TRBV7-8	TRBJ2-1	TGTGCCAGCAGCCCCAGATACAATGAGCAGTTCTTC	CASSPRYNEQFF
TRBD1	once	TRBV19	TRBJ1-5	TGTGCCAGTAGTATAGATCAGGGGACAGCCGACTTTAGCAATCAGCCCCAGCATTTT	CASSIDQGTADFSNQPQHF
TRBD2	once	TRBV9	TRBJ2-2	TGTGCCAGCAGCCCAAACCCGAGCGGGGTCACCGGGGAGCTGTTTTTT	CASSPNPSGVTGELFF
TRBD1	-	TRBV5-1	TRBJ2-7	TGCGCCAGCGGAGGACCGGGACAGGGGGACCGCTATCCTTCCGAGCAGTACTTC	CASGGPGQGDRYPSEQYF